This TCR beta chain was documented in a study of T cell responses to AZD1222 COVID-19 vaccine. Notes on the study in general: Spike-specific TCRs gained breadth and depth after people received two AZD1222 doses.

Notes on this clone: Its antigen is not known.

Sequencing was performed with immunoSEQ multiplex PCR; in TCRdb, only in-frame clones are kept and a portion is missing. This sample has some 110,000 clones, with around 84% found just once. The CDR3 totals 13 residues. The germline V and J ends were trimmed by 4 bases and 4 bases, with 11 bases remaining between them. Germline V gene data show CDR1 as SGHNT and CDR2 as YYREEE (reference sequence). V usage is TRBV5-4 and J usage is TRBJ1-1; no clear D gene. The sequenced sample was peripheral blood, obtained 28 days after the second AZD1222 dose. This clonotype originated in an adult who received the AZD1222 COVID-19 vaccine. This CDR3 is CASSPLGRTEAFF. CDR3 sequence (DNA): TGTGCCAGCAGCCCTCTTGGGCGCACTGAAGCTTTCTTT. Full variable domain (missing parts from reference TRBV5-4 and TRBJ1-1): ETGVTQSPTHLIKTRGQQVTLRCSSQSGHNTVSWYQQALGQGPQFIFQYYREEENGRGNFPPRFSGLQFPNYSSELNVNALELDDSALYLCASSPLGRTEAFFGQGTRLTVV.